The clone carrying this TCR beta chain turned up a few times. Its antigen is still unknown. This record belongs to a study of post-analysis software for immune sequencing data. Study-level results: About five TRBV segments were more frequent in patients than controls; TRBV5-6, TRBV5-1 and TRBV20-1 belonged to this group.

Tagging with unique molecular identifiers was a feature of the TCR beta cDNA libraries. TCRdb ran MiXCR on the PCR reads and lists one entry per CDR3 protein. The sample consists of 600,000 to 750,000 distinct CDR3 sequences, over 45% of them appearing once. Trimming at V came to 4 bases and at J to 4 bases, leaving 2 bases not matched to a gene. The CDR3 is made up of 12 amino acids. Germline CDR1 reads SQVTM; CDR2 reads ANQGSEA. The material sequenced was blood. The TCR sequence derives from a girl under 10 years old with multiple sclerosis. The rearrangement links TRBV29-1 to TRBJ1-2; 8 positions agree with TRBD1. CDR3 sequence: CSVVDRAYGYTF. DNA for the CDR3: TGCAGCGTTGTGGACAGGGCCTATGGCTACACCTTC. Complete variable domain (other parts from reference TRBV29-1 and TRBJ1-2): SAVISQKPSRDICQRGTSLTIQCQVDSQVTMMFWYRQQPGQSLTLIATANQGSEATYESGFVIDKFPISRPNLTFSTLTVSNMSPEDSSIYLCSVVDRAYGYTFGSGTRLTVV.